This T cell receptor beta chain was profiled in a study of blood T cell repertoires in COVID-19. As for the study in general: Spain, Italy and the United States supplied samples that represented acute and convalescent COVID-19. T cells, B-cell-depleted T cells, or PBMCs supplied cDNA or gDNA.

In the original analysis: The authors estimated nucleated cell counts from reference gene primer amplification. Clones were sequenced by immunoSEQ multiplex PCR, and TCRdb holds only the in-frame ones, with some missing. V, J and clone size reflect that table, while D and trimming were determined from the DNA. The sample contains hundreds of thousands of clones, approximately 88% of which appear only once. This CDR3 is built from 12 residues. CDR1 is MDHEN and CDR2 is SYDVKM in the germline V gene. Trimming took 1 base from V and 6 from J, leaving 4 bases between them. The sequenced sample was peripheral blood. The chain couples TRBV28 to TRBJ1-5; D is ambiguous. The TCR comes from a woman aged 30 to 39 who had recovered from COVID-19. The chain's CDR3 is CASSLLAQPQHF. CDR3 nucleotide sequence: TGTGCCAGCAGTTTATTGGCTCAGCCCCAGCATTTT. The complete variable domain, with remaining parts taken from reference TRBV28 and TRBJ1-5, reads DVKVTQSSRYLVKRTGEKVFLECVQDMDHENMFWYRQDPGLGLRLIYFSYDVKMKEKGDIPEGYSVSREKKERFSLILESASTNQTSMYLCASSLLAQPQHFGDGTRLSIL.